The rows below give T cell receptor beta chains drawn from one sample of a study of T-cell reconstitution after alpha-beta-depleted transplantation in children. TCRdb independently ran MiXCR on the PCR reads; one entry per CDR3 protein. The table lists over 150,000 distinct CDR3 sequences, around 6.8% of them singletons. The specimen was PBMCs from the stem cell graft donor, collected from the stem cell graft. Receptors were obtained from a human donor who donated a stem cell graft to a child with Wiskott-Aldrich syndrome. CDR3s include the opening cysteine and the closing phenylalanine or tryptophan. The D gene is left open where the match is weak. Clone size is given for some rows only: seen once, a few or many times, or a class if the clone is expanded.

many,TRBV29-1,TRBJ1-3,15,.,TGCAGCGTTTGGGCAGGCATAAAGTCTGGAAACACCATATATTTT,CSVWAGIKSGNTIYF
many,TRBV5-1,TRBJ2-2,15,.,TGCGCCAGCAGCGAAACGACAGAACTCACCGGGGAGCTGTTTTTT,CASSETTELTGELFF
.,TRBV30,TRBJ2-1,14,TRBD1,TGTGCCTGGAGTGCGACAGGGTTTGGATATGAGCAGTTCTTC,CAWSATGFGYEQFF
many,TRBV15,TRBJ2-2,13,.,TGTGCCACCAGCAGAGTTATAAACGGGGAGCTGTTTTTT,CATSRVINGELFF
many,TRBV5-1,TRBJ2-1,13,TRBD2,TGCGCCAGCAGCCTTTCGCCGGGGGGTGAGCAGTTCTTC,CASSLSPGGEQFF
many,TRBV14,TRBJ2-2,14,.,TGTGCCAGCAGCCAAGATAGGTACACCGGGGAGCTGTTTTTT,CASSQDRYTGELFF
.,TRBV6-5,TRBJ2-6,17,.,TGTGCCAGCAGTTACCGAGGACGTAACGCTGGGGCCAACGTCCTGACTTTC,CASSYRGRNAGANVLTF
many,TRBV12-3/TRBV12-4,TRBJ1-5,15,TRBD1,TGTGCCAGCAGTTTACGGGACAGGGACAATCAGCCCCAGCATTTT,CASSLRDRDNQPQHF
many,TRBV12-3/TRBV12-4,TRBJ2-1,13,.,TGTGCCAGCAGTATTGACAGGGAGGCTGAGCAGTTCTTC,CASSIDREAEQFF
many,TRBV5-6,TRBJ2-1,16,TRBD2,TGTGCCAGCAGCTTGAGGGCCGGACTAGCCTTCAATGAGCAGTTCTTC,CASSLRAGLAFNEQFF
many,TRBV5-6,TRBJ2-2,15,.,TGTGCCAGCAGCTTGTTATGGGGGGCAACCGGGGAGCTGTTTTTT,CASSLLWGATGELFF
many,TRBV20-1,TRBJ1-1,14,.,TGCAGTGCTAGAGTTACTGGGGGGCGCACTGAAGCTTTCTTT,CSARVTGGRTEAFF
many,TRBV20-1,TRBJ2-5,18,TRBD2,TGCAGTGCTAGAGATGTCCAGCGGGGGGCACAGGGGCAAGAGACCCAGTACTTC,CSARDVQRGAQGQETQYF
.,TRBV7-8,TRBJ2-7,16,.,TGTGCCAGCAGCCCTACCGGGACCCGCAACACCTACGAGCAGTACTTC,CASSPTGTRNTYEQYF
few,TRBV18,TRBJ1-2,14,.,TGTGCCAGCTCCAACCAAGCTCCCCGACAGGGCTACACCTTC,CASSNQAPRQGYTF
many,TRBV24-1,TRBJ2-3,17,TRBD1,TGTGCCACCAGTGATTTGGGGACAGGGGTTGCATCGGATACGCAGTATTTT,CATSDLGTGVASDTQYF
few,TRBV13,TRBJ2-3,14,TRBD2,TGTGCCAGTCATACCGGGACTAGCGTGGATACGCAGTATTTT,CASHTGTSVDTQYF
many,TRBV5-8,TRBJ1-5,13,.,TGTGCCAGCAGCTTGTCGTCAGATCAGCCCCAGCATTTT,CASSLSSDQPQHF
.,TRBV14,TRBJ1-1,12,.,TGTGCCCGACTGGGATTGAGGGAAGAAGCTTTCTTT,CARLGLREEAFF
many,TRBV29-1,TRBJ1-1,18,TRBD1,TGCAGCGTTGAAGATAGGGGGGGGACAGGGCTCATGAACACTGAAGCTTTCTTT,CSVEDRGGTGLMNTEAFF
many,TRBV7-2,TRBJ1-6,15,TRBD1,TGTGCCAGCAGCTCATACGGGACAGTTAATTCACCCCTCCACTTT,CASSSYGTVNSPLHF
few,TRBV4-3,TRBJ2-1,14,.,TGCGCCAGCAGCCAAGAACATGGGAAATATGAGCAGTTCTTC,CASSQEHGKYEQFF
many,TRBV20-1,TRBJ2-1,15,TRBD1,TGCAGTGCTAGAAAGGGACAGGGTTCCTACAATGAGCAGTTCTTC,CSARKGQGSYNEQFF
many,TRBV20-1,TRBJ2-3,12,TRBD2,TGCAGTGCTTCGGGAGGTGCAGATACGCAGTATTTT,CSASGGADTQYF
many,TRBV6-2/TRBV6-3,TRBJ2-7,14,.,TGTGCCAGCAGTTCTCCACAGGGATCCCACGAGCAGTACTTC,CASSSPQGSHEQYF
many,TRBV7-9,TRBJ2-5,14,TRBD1,TGTGCCAGCAGTCAGGACAGGGGGGAAGAGACCCAGTACTTC,CASSQDRGEETQYF
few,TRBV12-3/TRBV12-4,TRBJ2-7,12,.,TGTGCCAGCAGTTCAGGGGCCAGCGAGCAGTACTTC,CASSSGASEQYF
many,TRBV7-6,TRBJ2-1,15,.,TGTGCCAGCAGCTTAGGTAGCGCCGCCTACAATGAGCAGTTCTTC,CASSLGSAAYNEQFF
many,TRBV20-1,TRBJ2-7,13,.,TGCAGTGCGCGGGACGGAAGCTCCTACGAGCAGTACTTC,CSARDGSSYEQYF
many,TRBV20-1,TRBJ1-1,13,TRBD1,TGCAGTGCCGGAGAGGGGGCGGTCACTGAAGCTTTCTTT,CSAGEGAVTEAFF
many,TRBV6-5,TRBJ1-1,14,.,TGTGCCAGCACCTCGGGGGGGGGAAACACTGAAGCTTTCTTT,CASTSGGGNTEAFF
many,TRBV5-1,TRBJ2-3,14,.,TGCGCCAGCAGTCTGGAAACAGGCACAGATACGCAGTATTTT,CASSLETGTDTQYF
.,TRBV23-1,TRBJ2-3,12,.,TGCGCCAGCAGTCAATCCCGCGGTACGCAGTATTTT,CASSQSRGTQYF
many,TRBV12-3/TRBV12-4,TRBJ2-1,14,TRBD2,TGTGCCACTAGGAAGCGGGAGGGCTCCCCCGAGCAGTTCTTC,CATRKREGSPEQFF
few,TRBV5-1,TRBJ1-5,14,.,TGCGCCAGCAGCCTCACAGGGTACGATCAGCCCCAGCATTTT,CASSLTGYDQPQHF
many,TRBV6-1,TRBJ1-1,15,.,TGTGCCAGCAGTGGTACAGGCCCCGGTGCGGCTGAAGCTTTCTTT,CASSGTGPGAAEAFF
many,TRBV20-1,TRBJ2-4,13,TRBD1,TGCAGTGCTAGAGGACAGGGGGGAAACATTCAGTACTTC,CSARGQGGNIQYF
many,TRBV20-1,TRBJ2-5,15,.,TGCAGTGCTAGAGGCTCAACTATCCTCCAAGAGACCCAGTACTTC,CSARGSTILQETQYF
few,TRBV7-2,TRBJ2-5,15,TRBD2,TGTGCCAGCAGCTTAGGCGGGAGGGCCAGGGAGACCCAGTACTTC,CASSLGGRARETQYF
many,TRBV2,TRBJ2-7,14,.,TGTGCCAGCAACACAGAGTTGTTGAGCTACGAGCAGTACTTC,CASNTELLSYEQYF
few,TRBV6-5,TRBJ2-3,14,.,TGTGCCAGCAGTTACAGGACAAATCGTGGGACGCAGTATTTT,CASSYRTNRGTQYF
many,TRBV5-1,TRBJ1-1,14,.,TGCGCCAGCAGCTGGGGGCAGAACGACGCTGAAGCTTTCTTT,CASSWGQNDAEAFF
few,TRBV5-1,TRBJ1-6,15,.,TGCGCCAGTCGGGGGGTTCGGGATCATAATTCACCCCTCCACTTT,CASRGVRDHNSPLHF
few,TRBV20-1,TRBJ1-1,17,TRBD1,TGCAGTGCTAGAGATGTCGGGACAGGGGGGCGAGGAGCTGAAGCTTTCTTT,CSARDVGTGGRGAEAFF
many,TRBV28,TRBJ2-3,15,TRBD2,TGTGCCAGCAGCCTCCCTGGACTAGCCGGAGATACGCAGTATTTT,CASSLPGLAGDTQYF
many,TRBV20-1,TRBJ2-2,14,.,TGCAGTGCCTGGGGCCAGGCGAACACCGGGGAGCTGTTTTTT,CSAWGQANTGELFF
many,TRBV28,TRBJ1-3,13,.,TGTGCCAGCAGTTCTCGACAGGAAAACACCATATATTTT,CASSSRQENTIYF
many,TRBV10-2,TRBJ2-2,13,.,TGCGCCAGCAGGGGCGAGCACACCGGGGAGCTGTTTTTT,CASRGEHTGELFF
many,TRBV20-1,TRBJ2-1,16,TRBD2,TGCAGTGCTAGATCTAGCGGGAGGAATAGGGGTGAGGGGCAGTTCTTC,CSARSSGRNRGEGQFF
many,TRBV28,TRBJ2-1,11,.,TGTGCCAGCAGCAAAAACAATGAGCAGTTCTTC,CASSKNNEQFF
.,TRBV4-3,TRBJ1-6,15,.,TGCGCCAGCAGTCACGATAAACCCGACGCTTCACCCCTCCACTTT,CASSHDKPDASPLHF
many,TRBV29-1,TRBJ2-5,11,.,TGCAGCGTTGAAGTCGGGGAGACCCAGTACTTC,CSVEVGETQYF
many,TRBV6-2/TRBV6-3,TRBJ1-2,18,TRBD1,TGTGCCAGCAGTTACCATCCACCCGGGACAGGGGGCTTCTATGGCTACACCTTC,CASSYHPPGTGGFYGYTF
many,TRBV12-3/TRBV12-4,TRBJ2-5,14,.,TGTGCCAGCAGTTTCAGGCCCGACGAAGAGACCCAGTACTTC,CASSFRPDEETQYF
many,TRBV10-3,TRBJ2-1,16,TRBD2,TGTGCCATCAGTGGGCCAGGGACTAGCGGGATGAATGAGCAGTTCTTC,CAISGPGTSGMNEQFF